The 18 T cell receptor beta chains below were found in one sample sequenced in a study of cytomegalovirus exposure and HLA in healthy donors. Produced via immunoSEQ multiplex PCR; TCRdb's table is partial and in-frame only. The data contain 240,000 or so clones, 75% to 90% of them singletons. Sequences were obtained from PBMCs. The receptors shown here come from a woman under 40 in good health and CMV-seropositive.

This chain joins TRBV28 and TRBJ1-2, with D unclear. Trimming cost V 2 bases and J 3 bases, with 13 bases left between them. The CDR3 extends over 15 amino acids. In germline, CDR1 is MDHEN, CDR2 SYDVKM. Here the CDR3 reads CASSLISSQYYGYTF. CDR3 DNA sequence: TGTGCCAGCAGTTTAATTAGCTCGCAGTACTATGGCTACACCTTC.

The chain couples TRBV27 to TRBJ2-3; D might be TRBD1 (6 bases). The CDR3 consists of 13 residues. Trimming cost V 7 bases and J 2 bases, with 10 bases left between them. Germline assignment: CDR1 MNHEY and CDR2 SMNVEV (reference sequence). For the CDR3, the DNA is TGTGCCAGCACGGGGACATTCACAGATACGCAGTATTTT. Amino acids: CASTGTFTDTQYF.

The rearrangement uses TRBV5-1 and TRBJ2-1, with 10 positions matching TRBD2. Losses at the gene ends were 3 bases for V and 1 base for J; bases not matched to a gene: 4. Germline V gives CDR1 SGHRS, CDR2 YFSETQ. This CDR3 contains 16 residues. CDR3 residues: CASSYQTSGSYNEQFF. The DNA for the CDR3 is TGCGCCAGCAGCTACCAGACTAGCGGGTCCTACAATGAGCAGTTCTTC.

The chain recombines TRBV2 with TRBJ2-1, with D tentatively TRBD2 (5 bases). Germline CDR1 and CDR2: SNHLY and FYNNEI. The CDR3 extends over 13 amino acids. Trimming pared 5 bases from V and 5 bases from J, leaving 10 bases between. CDR3 DNA: TGTGCCAGCAGTACCACTAGTGACAATGAGCAGTTCTTC. Protein product: CASSTTSDNEQFF.

The chain joins TRBV5-1 to TRBJ2-3; 10 bases are a match to TRBD2. CDR3 length: 18 residues. V shed 0 bases, J shed 0 bases, and the junction held 7 bases outside the gene matches. CDR1 and CDR2 (germline): SGHRS, YFSETQ. CDR3 protein: CASSLATSGLSSTDTQYF. The CDR3 region has the DNA TGCGCCAGCAGCTTGGCGACTAGCGGGCTCTCTAGCACAGATACGCAGTATTTT.

The chain couples TRBV27 to TRBJ2-7; weak D call: TRBD2 (5 bases). This CDR3 spans 16 amino acids. CDR1 MNHEY and CDR2 SMNVEV come from the germline V gene (reference sequence). The ends were cut back, 0 bases at V and 1 base at J, with 13 bases in the middle. CDR3: CASSLSGEVPSYEQYF. The CDR3 DNA reads TGTGCCAGCAGTTTATCGGGAGAGGTCCCGTCCTACGAGCAGTACTTC.

The chain carries TRBV2 and TRBJ2-1, with 7 bases aligning to TRBD2. Trimming took 3 bases from V and 4 from J; bases not matched to a gene: 9. This CDR3 is built from 16 residues. Germline assignment: CDR1 SNHLY and CDR2 FYNNEI. The CDR3 is CASSDFRGEKYNEQFF. Here the CDR3 DNA reads TGTGCCAGCAGTGATTTCCGGGGGGAAAAGTACAATGAGCAGTTCTTC.

The genes are TRBV18 and TRBJ2-1; 13 nucleotides line up with TRBD2. The V and J ends lost 5 bases and 13 bases, in that order; junction bases with no gene match: 5. Germline lookup yields CDR1 KGHSH and CDR2 LQKENI. This CDR3 spans 13 amino acids. Here the CDR3 reads CASSSGLAGEQFF. The CDR3 nucleotides read TGTGCCAGCTCATCAGGACTAGCGGGGGAACAGTTCTTC.

The chain combines TRBV5-1 with TRBJ1-2, with TRBD1 matching over 10 bases. Trimming removed 2 bases from V and 7 bases from J; junction bases left unmatched: 5. The V gene's germline CDR1 is SGHRS and CDR2 YFSETQ. The CDR3 extends over 14 amino acids. The CDR3 bases are TGCGCCAGCAGCTTCGACAGGGGGCAGGGTGGCTACACCTTC. Its translation is CASSFDRGQGGYTF.

The V and J genes are TRBV25-1 and TRBJ2-5; D possibly corresponds to TRBD1 (6 bases). CDR3 length: 14 amino acids. Trimming pared 5 bases from V and 2 bases from J, leaving 12 bases between. The germline V gene encodes CDR1 MGHDK and CDR2 SYGVNS. The CDR3 reads CASSRTTGQETQYF. The CDR3 coding sequence is TGTGCCAGCAGTAGAACGACAGGACAAGAGACCCAGTACTTC.

The rearrangement links TRBV5-5 to TRBJ2-7, with TRBD2 identical over 9 bases. The CDR3 has 15 amino acids. The ends lost 4 bases at V and 3 bases at J; junction bases unmatched: 8. CDR1 and CDR2 (germline): SGHKS, YYEKEE (reference sequence). CDR3 coding DNA: TGTGCCAGCAGCCGGGGCCCTAGCGGGATCTACGAGCAGTACTTC. Its translation is CASSRGPSGIYEQYF.

The chain combines TRBV7-9 with TRBJ2-7; D call uncertain. The germline CDR1 and CDR2 sequences are SEHNR and FQNEAQ (reference sequence). With 2 bases removed from V and 0 bases from J, the gap between germline ends came to 5 bases. There are 13 residues in the CDR3. Here the CDR3 reads CASSLMSSYEQYF. As DNA, the CDR3 is TGTGCCAGCAGCTTAATGAGCTCCTACGAGCAGTACTTC.

J is TRBJ2-3 and V is TRBV11-2; 12 positions match TRBD2. V gave up 3 bases and J gave up 0 bases; unmatched junction bases: 7. The germline CDR1 and CDR2 sequences are SGHAT and FQNNGV. The CDR3 has 18 residues. The CDR3 sequence: CASSFKLAGGASTDTQYF. Written as DNA, the CDR3 is TGTGCCAGCAGCTTTAAACTAGCGGGGGGAGCTAGCACAGATACGCAGTATTTT.

This clone has a handful of counts. The V call is TRBV10-3, the J call TRBJ2-5; 10 bases are shared with TRBD1. The length of the CDR3 is 15 residues. The germline V gene has CDR1 ENHRY and CDR2 SYGVKD. V was clipped by 5 bases and J by 1 base; unmatched bases: 4. CDR3 region: CAISSGTGVQETQYF. CDR3 DNA: TGTGCCATCAGTTCAGGGACAGGGGTCCAAGAGACCCAGTACTTC.

The chain combines TRBV7-9 with TRBJ2-5, with D tentatively TRBD1 (5 bases). The CDR3 length is 17 residues. The germline V gene has CDR1 SEHNR and CDR2 FQNEAQ (reference sequence). V was cut by 2 bases and J by 5 bases, with 21 bases left in between. The CDR3 DNA is TGTGCCAGCAGCTTATCAGGCGACAGTTTCGTCCGGGAGACCCAGTACTTC. It specifies CASSLSGDSFVRETQYF.

V usage is TRBV12-5 and J usage is TRBJ2-1, with D unclear. The CDR3 covers 14 residues. Between the trimmed V and J ends, which lost 2 bases and 8 bases, there was a span of 13 bases. Germline-derived CDR1 and CDR2 are LGHNT and FRNRAP. The CDR3, as DNA: TGTGCTAGTGGTTTGCCCCGTCCGACTGATGAGCAGTTCTTC. This encodes CASGLPRPTDEQFF.

V is TRBV5-8 and J is TRBJ1-5, with TRBD1 as a possible D gene (5 bases). The V and J ends lost 3 bases and 3 bases respectively, with 10 bases between them. The length of the CDR3 is 14 residues. Germline-derived CDR1 and CDR2 are SGHTS and YDEGEE. CDR3 sequence: CASSSSGINQPQHF. The CDR3 DNA sequence: TGTGCCAGCAGCTCTTCAGGGATCAATCAGCCCCAGCATTTT. Using reference TRBV5-8 and TRBJ1-5 for the parts outside the CDR3, the full variable domain is EAGVTQSPTHLIKTRGQQATLRCSPISGHTSVYWYQQALGLGLQFLLWYDEGEERNRGNFPPRFSGRQFPNYSSELNVNALELEDSALYLCASSSSGINQPQHFGDGTRLSIL.

This clone was seen just once. Written as DNA, the CDR3 is TGTGCCAGCTCACCGGCCTCTGGAAACACCATATATTTT. It translates to CASSPASGNTIYF. This chain joins TRBV18 and TRBJ1-3; no reliable D call. Germline V gene data show CDR1 as KGHSH and CDR2 as LQKENI. Deletions cut 3 bases from V and 0 bases from J, with 3 bases between. This CDR3 comprises 13 residues. Using reference TRBV18 and TRBJ1-3 for the parts outside the CDR3, the full variable domain is NAGVMQNPRHLVRRRGQEARLRCSPMKGHSHVYWYRQLPEEGLKFMVYLQKENIIDESGMPKERFSAEFPKEGPSILRIQQVVRGDSAAYFCASSPASGNTIYFGEGSWLTVV.